This T cell receptor (beta chain) stems from a study of blood T cell repertoires in COVID-19. On the study more broadly: Spain, Italy and the United States supplied samples that represented acute and convalescent COVID-19. PBMCs, B-cell-depleted T cells, or T cells were the source of the cDNA or gDNA that made up the material.

Under the authors' procedure: Estimated nucleated cell counts came from reference gene primer amplification. Clones were sequenced by immunoSEQ multiplex PCR, and TCRdb holds only the in-frame ones, with some missing. The V and J calls and clone size come from that table; D and trimming were worked out from the DNA. The sample has about 300,000 clones; around 87% are singletons. Germline lookup yields CDR1 SGHTA and CDR2 FQGNSA. J gave up 6 bases and V 0 bases, and 10 bases lay outside the gene matches. This CDR3 has 17 amino acids. This clonotype was obtained from an older man with acute or convalescent COVID-19. Sequencing used peripheral blood. The chain employs TRBV7-2 and TRBJ2-3; 9 nucleotides agree with TRBD1. CDR3 nucleotide sequence: TGTGCCAGCAGCTTAGCACAGGGGGCTTCCTCTAGGGATACGCAGTATTTT. Amino acid sequence: CASSLAQGASSRDTQYF.